This is a list of T cell receptor beta chains from one sample in a study of T cell responses to AZD1222 COVID-19 vaccine. Clones were sequenced by immunoSEQ multiplex PCR, and TCRdb holds only the in-frame ones, with some missing. The sample lists 140,000 to 150,000 clones; under 95% were seen once. This specimen consisted of peripheral blood, obtained 28 days after the second AZD1222 dose. Receptors originate from an adult who received the AZD1222 COVID-19 vaccine. Each CDR3 is given with its conserved first and last residue. D genes are given only for firm matches. A clone size is listed for some rows: how often the clone was seen (once, few, many), or a class if it is expanded.

v_gene: TRBV6-5; j_gene: TRBJ1-3; abundance: NA; d_gene: NA; CDR3nt: TGTGCCAGCAGTTACTCTCGGGCGGTCTCTGGAAACACCATATATTTT; CDR3aa: CASSYSRAVSGNTIYF
v_gene: TRBV7-8; j_gene: TRBJ1-4; abundance: NA; d_gene: NA; CDR3nt: TGTGCCAGCAGCTTAAGTGAAGGGGATTGGGAAAAACTGTTTTTT; CDR3aa: CASSLSEGDWEKLFF
v_gene: TRBV10-1; j_gene: TRBJ1-1; abundance: NA; d_gene: NA; CDR3nt: TGCGCCAGCAGCTGGACAGCTTTGAACACTGAAGCTTTCTTT; CDR3aa: CASSWTALNTEAFF
v_gene: TRBV2; j_gene: TRBJ1-5; abundance: few; d_gene: NA; CDR3nt: TGTGCCAGCAGTGCTGAAAAGGGTGGCAATCAGCCCCAGCATTTT; CDR3aa: CASSAEKGGNQPQHF
v_gene: TRBV9; j_gene: TRBJ1-1; abundance: NA; d_gene: NA; CDR3nt: TGTGCCAGCAGCCCTAGAGGGTGGAACACTGAAGCTTTCTTT; CDR3aa: CASSPRGWNTEAFF
v_gene: TRBV5-1; j_gene: TRBJ1-1; abundance: NA; d_gene: NA; CDR3nt: TGCGCCAGCAGCTTGTTTCAGGCCGCCCCGAACACTGAAGCTTTCTTT; CDR3aa: CASSLFQAAPNTEAFF
v_gene: TRBV29-1; j_gene: TRBJ2-3; abundance: NA; d_gene: NA; CDR3nt: TGCAGCATCGAGGGAGAGGGTCACACAGATACGCAGTATTTT; CDR3aa: CSIEGEGHTDTQYF
v_gene: TRBV4-1; j_gene: TRBJ1-1; abundance: NA; d_gene: NA; CDR3nt: TGCGCCAGCAGCCAAGATCCGAGACAGCTGAACACTGAAGCTTTCTTT; CDR3aa: CASSQDPRQLNTEAFF
v_gene: TRBV29-1; j_gene: TRBJ1-2; abundance: NA; d_gene: NA; CDR3nt: TGCAGCGTTGAAGATCTTCAGCCCGCCAAAGGCTACACCTTC; CDR3aa: CSVEDLQPAKGYTF
v_gene: TRBV6-5; j_gene: TRBJ2-3; abundance: NA; d_gene: NA; CDR3nt: TGTGCCAGCAGTAAGCCCTGGGACACAGATACGCAGTATTTT; CDR3aa: CASSKPWDTDTQYF
v_gene: TRBV6-6; j_gene: TRBJ2-5; abundance: NA; d_gene: NA; CDR3nt: TGTGCCAGCCACACGGGGGTGGGGTACCAAGAGACCCAGTACTTC; CDR3aa: CASHTGVGYQETQYF
v_gene: TRBV6-5; j_gene: TRBJ1-1; abundance: NA; d_gene: NA; CDR3nt: TGTGCCAGCGCTACAGGAGGGGCTTTCTTT; CDR3aa: CASATGGAFF
v_gene: TRBV7-2; j_gene: TRBJ1-2; abundance: NA; d_gene: NA; CDR3nt: TGTGCCAGCAGCCCTCGGACAGTTTGGAGTGGCTACACCTTC; CDR3aa: CASSPRTVWSGYTF
v_gene: TRBV3-1/TRBV3-2; j_gene: TRBJ1-4; abundance: NA; d_gene: TRBD1; CDR3nt: TGTGCCAGCAGCCAGAGGACAGGCCAAGAAAAACTGTTTTTT; CDR3aa: CASSQRTGQEKLFF
v_gene: TRBV28; j_gene: TRBJ1-1; abundance: NA; d_gene: NA; CDR3nt: TGTGCCAGCAGTCAGCGGGGGGCAACTACTGAAGCTTTCTTT; CDR3aa: CASSQRGATTEAFF
v_gene: TRBV2; j_gene: TRBJ1-2; abundance: NA; d_gene: TRBD1; CDR3nt: TGTGCCAGCAGTGCGGGGACAGGTGAAAGGCGCTACACCTTC; CDR3aa: CASSAGTGERRYTF
v_gene: TRBV5-1; j_gene: TRBJ2-7; abundance: NA; d_gene: TRBD2; CDR3nt: TGCGCCAGCCAGACTAGCGGGGGGATCTACGAGCAGTACTTC; CDR3aa: CASQTSGGIYEQYF
v_gene: TRBV10-1; j_gene: TRBJ2-1; abundance: NA; d_gene: TRBD2; CDR3nt: TGCGCCAGCAGTGAGTCGGCTGGCGGGGGTGAGCAGTTCTTC; CDR3aa: CASSESAGGGEQFF
v_gene: TRBV6-5; j_gene: TRBJ2-3; abundance: NA; d_gene: NA; CDR3nt: TGTGCCAGCAGTTTCGGACAACTCACAGATACGCAGTATTTT; CDR3aa: CASSFGQLTDTQYF
v_gene: TRBV7-6; j_gene: TRBJ2-1; abundance: NA; d_gene: TRBD2; CDR3nt: TGTGCCAGCAGCCTCCTTGTGAGCGGGGGCCCCTACAATGAGCAGTTCTTC; CDR3aa: CASSLLVSGGPYNEQFF
v_gene: TRBV10-2; j_gene: TRBJ1-1; abundance: NA; d_gene: TRBD1; CDR3nt: TGCGCCAGCAGCGACAGGGAGAACACTGAAGCTTTCTTT; CDR3aa: CASSDRENTEAFF
v_gene: TRBV27; j_gene: TRBJ1-1; abundance: NA; d_gene: NA; CDR3nt: TGTGCCAGCAGTCCCCAGGGCTGGGTCACTGAAGCTTTCTTT; CDR3aa: CASSPQGWVTEAFF
v_gene: TRBV7-9; j_gene: TRBJ1-1; abundance: NA; d_gene: NA; CDR3nt: TGTGCCAGCAGCTTAGAGGGTCTAGGCGCTGAAGCTTTCTTT; CDR3aa: CASSLEGLGAEAFF